The 18 T cell receptor beta chains listed next were all sequenced from one sample in a study of cytomegalovirus exposure and HLA in healthy donors. The PCR ran on 60 Vbeta and 13 Jbeta primers. Profiling relied on immunoSEQ multiplex PCR, and the TCRdb table lists in-frame clones only, not all of them. This table has approximately 190,000 clones, 75% to 90% appearing once. Sequenced input: PBMCs. These receptors originate from a young man in good health and CMV-seronegative.

The chain recombines TRBV21-1 with TRBJ1-6; the DNA was not compared with TRBD1, the D call given in the table. TRBV21-1 is reported as a pseudogene. The CDR3 extends over 14 amino acids. The CDR3 nucleotides read TGTGCCAGCAGCAAGGGACAGGGTAATTCACCCCTCCACTTT. This gives the protein CASSKGQGNSPLHF.

The CDR3 bases are TGTGCCAGCAGTTTATTGTACCGGTATGGCAATCAGCCCCAGCATTTT. This gives the protein CASSLLYRYGNQPQHF. This chain connects TRBV28 to TRBJ1-5; D is uncertain. The CDR3 contains 16 residues. V was clipped by 1 base and J by 2 bases, with 12 bases between them. CDR1 and CDR2 (germline): MDHEN, SYDVKM.

The chain combines TRBV28 with TRBJ1-5; 10 bases map to TRBD1. This CDR3 has 16 residues. The V segment lost 6 bases and the J segment 6 bases; nucleotides outside the gene matches: 11. Germline CDR1 reads MDHEN; CDR2 reads SYDVKM. Here the CDR3 reads CASRGTGEGGLQPQHF. The CDR3 DNA reads TGTGCCAGCAGGGGGACAGGGGAAGGCGGGCTTCAGCCCCAGCATTTT.

The chain couples TRBV28 to TRBJ2-4; tentative D call: TRBD2 (7 bases). Germline V CDR1 and CDR2: MDHEN, SYDVKM. V lost 6 bases and J 9 bases, leaving 27 bases between the germline ends. This CDR3 spans 17 amino acids. CDR3 sequence reads: CASRPQWGGQIEGIQYF. For the CDR3, the DNA is TGTGCCAGCAGACCTCAGTGGGGGGGACAAATAGAAGGCATTCAGTACTTC.

The chain links TRBV30 to TRBJ2-5, with TRBD2 matching over 8 bases. The junction had 9 bases not matched to a gene; V was cut back by 1 base and J by 5 bases. The germline V gene has CDR1 GTSNPN and CDR2 SVGIG (reference sequence). The CDR3 spans 15 residues. CDR3 in DNA: TGTGCCTGGAGTGCCGGGAGGGGACCCGGGGAGACCCAGTACTTC. This codes for CAWSAGRGPGETQYF.

The chain has TRBV7-9 and TRBJ2-5; D perhaps matches TRBD2 (6 bases). The CDR3 consists of 16 residues. Germline CDR1 and CDR2: SEHNR and FQNEAQ (reference sequence). The V end lost 3 bases, the J end lost 4 bases, and 18 bases lay between the germline ends. The CDR3 DNA is TGTGCCAGCAGCTTTAGGAGACTAGGCGTATCAGAGACCCAGTACTTC. Its translation is CASSFRRLGVSETQYF.

This clone was observed a single time. The genes are TRBV9 and TRBJ1-2; D possibly corresponds to TRBD1 (5 bases). The CDR3 loop spans 11 amino acids. Trimming pared 5 bases from V and 4 bases from J, leaving 6 bases between. Germline V gene data show CDR1 as SGDLS and CDR2 as YYNGEE. CDR3 protein: CASSQGYGYTF. The CDR3 nucleotides read TGTGCCAGCAGTCAGGGCTATGGCTACACCTTC.

The J gene is TRBJ2-7, the V gene TRBV7-9; 10 bases fit TRBD2. CDR3 length equals 18 residues. Germline V CDR1 and CDR2: SEHNR, FQNEAQ (reference sequence). V gave up 4 bases and J gave up 0 bases; unmatched junction bases: 12. The CDR3: CASSSDSSGSFSSYEQYF. The CDR3 DNA follows: TGTGCCAGCAGCTCCGACTCTAGCGGGAGTTTCTCCTCCTACGAGCAGTACTTC.

This clone appeared once. This chain links TRBV11-2 with TRBJ1-5; TRBD1 matches 7 bases. Germline lookup yields CDR1 SGHAT and CDR2 FQNNGV. The CDR3 contains 15 residues. Trimming cost V 3 bases and J 4 bases; bases outside gene matches: 6. The chain's CDR3 is CASSLGDRVNQPQHF. The CDR3, as DNA: TGTGCCAGCAGCTTGGGCGACAGGGTTAATCAGCCCCAGCATTTT.

The genes are TRBV27 and TRBJ1-4, with D perhaps TRBD1 (6 bases). CDR1 and CDR2 from the germline V gene are MNHEY and SMNVEV (reference sequence). The CDR3 loop spans 15 amino acids. Trimming took off 3 bases at V and 6 bases at J, with 14 bases between the two ends. This chain's CDR3 is CASSFQGQRHEKLFF. DNA for the CDR3: TGTGCCAGCAGTTTTCAAGGACAGCGTCATGAAAAACTGTTTTTT. The complete variable domain, with remaining parts taken from reference TRBV27 and TRBJ1-4, reads EAQVTQNPRYLITVTGKKLTVTCSQNMNHEYMSWYRQDPGLGLRQIYYSMNVEVTDKGDVPEGYKVSRKEKRNFPLILESPSPNQTSLYFCASSFQGQRHEKLFFGSGTQLSVL.

V is TRBV11-2 and J is TRBJ1-6; D is uncertain. V lost 4 bases and J lost 10, with 17 bases in between. The CDR3 is 15 amino acids. Germline V gives CDR1 SGHAT, CDR2 FQNNGV. The CDR3 nucleotides are TGTGCCAGCAGCTCAGAGATCTTCCAGTCCTCACCCCTCCACTTT. Translation gives CASSSEIFQSSPLHF. Based on the CDR3 plus reference TRBV11-2 and TRBJ1-6, the full variable domain is EAGVAQSPRYKIIEKRQSVAFWCNPISGHATLYWYQQILGQGPKLLIQFQNNGVVDDSQLPKDRFSAERLKGVDSTLKIQPAKLEDSAVYLCASSSEIFQSSPLHFGNGTRLTVT.

This chain joins TRBV10-3 and TRBJ2-7, with 7 positions matching TRBD2. The CDR3 sequence is 13 residues long. Trimming took 7 bases from V and 6 from J; bases not matched to a gene: 9. CDR1 is ENHRY, CDR2 SYGVKD, per germline. This chain's CDR3 is CAINSAGVGEQYF. CDR3 nucleotides: TGTGCCATCAACAGCGCGGGGGTTGGCGAGCAGTACTTC.

J is TRBJ2-7 and V is TRBV29-1; tentative D call: TRBD1 (6 bases). The CDR3 length is 12 residues. Germline V gene lookup returns CDR1 SQVTM and CDR2 ANQGSEA. V gave up 5 bases and J gave up 0 bases, with 8 bases separating them. CDR3 nucleotide sequence: TGCAGCGTTTGGACAGACTCCTACGAGCAGTACTTC. Protein sequence: CSVWTDSYEQYF.

V and J are TRBV27 and TRBJ2-1; D remains unclear. The CDR3 consists of 12 residues. Trimming shortened V by 5 bases and J by 3 bases, and 5 bases separated the two germline ends. The V gene's germline CDR1 is MNHEY and CDR2 SMNVEV (reference sequence). The CDR3 loop reads CASSPNYNEQFF. In nucleotides, the CDR3 is TGTGCCAGCAGTCCAAACTACAATGAGCAGTTCTTC.

The rearrangement links TRBV19 to TRBJ2-1, with TRBD2 matching 11 bases. The germline V gene has CDR1 LNHDA and CDR2 SQIVND (reference sequence). This CDR3 spans 15 amino acids. V was clipped by 3 bases and J by 8 bases; unmatched bases: 6. The CDR3 loop is CASSIGLAGLDEQFF. The CDR3 coding sequence is TGTGCCAGTAGTATCGGACTAGCGGGCCTCGATGAGCAGTTCTTC. Full variable domain (remainder filled in from reference TRBV19 and TRBJ2-1): DGGITQSPKYLFRKEGQNVTLSCEQNLNHDAMYWYRQDPGQGLRLIYYSQIVNDFQKGDIAEGYSVSREKKESFPLTVTSAQKNPTAFYLCASSIGLAGLDEQFFGPGTRLTVL.

Concerning this clone itself: Given the absence of the conserved phenylalanine or tryptophan at the CDR3 end, a read error is likely. The DNA is left out, because the CDR3 cannot be placed on it with certainty; the CDR3 is given as TCRdb lists it. This sequence joins TRBV5-3 and TRBJ2-7; the table's D gene call, TRBD2, was not cross checked with the DNA. TRBV5-3 is annotated as an ORF whose role is uncertain. Ends included, the CDR3 has 9 residues. CDR3 protein: CARRMGEDS.

The CDR3 DNA reads TGTGCCAGCAGTTTGATGACTAGCGGGCTGCAAGAGACCCAGTACTTC. Protein sequence: CASSLMTSGLQETQYF. The chain joins TRBV27 to TRBJ2-5, with TRBD2 matching over 10 bases. V gave up 3 bases and J gave up 2 bases; unmatched junction bases: 6. The germline V gene has CDR1 MNHEY and CDR2 SMNVEV (reference sequence). This CDR3 region has 16 residues.

This clone has only a few counts. V usage is TRBV6-1 and J usage is TRBJ2-1; TRBD1 matches at 8 bases. V lost 4 bases and J lost 7; bases outside the gene matches: 9. The germline V gene has CDR1 MNHNS and CDR2 SASEGT. The CDR3 extends over 15 amino acids. The CDR3 protein is CASSGRDRLRNEQFF. The CDR3 DNA reads as TGTGCCAGCAGTGGCCGGGACAGGTTACGGAATGAGCAGTTCTTC.